This passage covers 8 T cell receptor beta chains from one sample sequenced in a study of T cells after yellow fever vaccination. In TCRdb, the 5' RACE reads were re-called with MiXCR into one record per CDR3 protein. The sample holds 300,000 to 450,000 distinct CDR3 sequences; roughly 8% are singletons and the top ten take approximately 16%. The sequencing here drew on PBMCs, taken 45 days after the first yellow fever vaccination. The source of these receptors is a man aged 18 to 30 who received the YFV17D yellow fever vaccine.

This clonotype was found many times. CDR3 amino acids: CASSFDEQFF. The CDR3 nucleotides read TGTGCCAGCAGCTTCGATGAGCAGTTCTTC. The chain carries TRBV7-9 and TRBJ2-1; D not certain. Trimming removed 3 bases at V and 8 bases at J, with 2 bases between. CDR3 size: 10 residues. In germline, CDR1 is SEHNR, CDR2 FQNEAQ (reference sequence).

This clonotype was observed at least ten times. The rearrangement uses TRBV5-1 and TRBJ1-6, with D perhaps TRBD1 (5 bases). V was clipped by 1 base and J by 0 bases, with 11 bases between them. Germline V lookup: CDR1 SGHRS, CDR2 YFSETQ. CDR3 length: 17 residues. The DNA of the CDR3 is TGCGCCAGCAGCTTGTTGGGGCAGAGCTCCTATAATTCACCCCTCCACTTT. Translating gives CASSLLGQSSYNSPLHF.

This clonotype occurred a few times. V and J are TRBV6-5 and TRBJ1-1, with a weak D call TRBD1 (5 bases). Trimming took off 5 bases at V and 8 bases at J, with 9 bases between the two ends. CDR3 length: 11 amino acids. In germline, CDR1 is MNHEY, CDR2 SVGAGI. CDR3 in DNA: TGTGCCAGCAGTGGCTGGGGGGAAGCTTTCTTT. Amino acid sequence: CASSGWGEAFF.

Ten or more counts support this clonotype. J is TRBJ2-7 and V is TRBV12-3 or TRBV12-4, with D perhaps TRBD2 (6 bases). Deletions cut 5 bases from V and 6 bases from J, with 14 bases between. The CDR3 is made up of 13 amino acids. In DNA, the CDR3 is TGTGCCAGCAGTCCCCTGGGAGGATCCGAGCAGTACTTC. It is translated as CASSPLGGSEQYF.

This sequence joins TRBV18 and TRBJ1-5, with no clear D. V shed 2 bases and J shed 1 base, with 12 bases lying between them. The germline CDR1 and CDR2 sequences are KGHSH and LQKENI. CDR3 length equals 16 residues. For the CDR3, the DNA is TGTGCCAGCTCACCATTCGCGGATTCAAGCAATCAGCCCCAGCATTTT. It codes for CASSPFADSSNQPQHF.

This clonotype showed up just once. Possible read error: a much larger clone is one base away. The chain recombines TRBV20-1 with TRBJ2-1, with TRBD2 matching 12 bases. The CDR3 totals 14 residues. Germline CDR1 DFQATT, CDR2 SNEGSKA (reference sequence). CDR3 bases: TGCTGTGCCGCCGGACTAGCGGGGACTAGGCCTCAGTTCTTC. Translating it yields CCAAGLAGTRPQFF.

The rearrangement uses TRBV10-3 and TRBJ2-5; 7 positions match TRBD2. CDR3 length: 16 residues. After removal of 5 bases from V and 3 bases from J, the junction contained 12 bases not matched to a gene. Germline V lookup: CDR1 ENHRY, CDR2 SYGVKD. CDR3 sequence: CAISPQGAGREETQYF. The DNA for the CDR3 is TGTGCCATCAGTCCTCAGGGCGCAGGGAGGGAAGAGACCCAGTACTTC.

A word on this clonotype: One junction end does not reproduce the germline sequence, and a read error may be involved. This chain links TRBV7-8 with TRBJ1-1, with 7 bases fitting TRBD1. The CDR3 has 16 amino acids. Germline CDR1 reads SGHVS; CDR2 reads FQNEAQ. The CDR3 region is CASSPGQANPNTEAFF. CDR3 bases: TGTGCCAGCAGCCCCGGACAGGCTAACCCAAACACTGAAGCCTTCTTT.